A single sample is the source of the 5 T cell receptor beta chains below, sequenced in a study of cytomegalovirus exposure and HLA in healthy donors (dated by TCRdb to 2015 to 2018). The method behind the library was the immunoSEQ multiplex PCR assay. For the multiplex PCR, a mixture combining 60 forward primers for TCR Vbeta segments and 13 reverse primers for TCR Jbeta segments was used. Not all clones reach the TCRdb copy of this immuneACCESS table, which keeps in-frame sequences only. Checked studies attribute under half of the gap to unresolved V genes and leave the rest unexplained. The sample's records list 150,000 to 200,000 clones. Jointly, the top ten make up roughly 2% of the sample. The specimen was PBMCs. The source is a man aged 25-40 years in good health and CMV-seronegative.

The V gene is TRBV5-4, the J gene TRBJ2-7; 10 nucleotides line up with TRBD2. Germline CDR1 reads SGHNT; CDR2 reads YYREEE (reference sequence). The V and J ends lost 1 base and 5 bases, in that order; junction bases with no gene match: 6. The CDR3 runs 15 residues. The CDR3 region is CASSLMASGSHEQYF. The CDR3 DNA sequence: TGTGCCAGCAGCTTGATGGCTAGCGGGAGCCACGAGCAGTACTTC. The entire variable domain, with the rest obtained from reference TRBV5-4 and TRBJ2-7, is as follows: ETGVTQSPTHLIKTRGQQVTLRCSSQSGHNTVSWYQQALGQGPQFIFQYYREEENGRGNFPPRFSGLQFPNYSSELNVNALELDDSALYLCASSLMASGSHEQYFGPGTRLTVT.

The chain carries TRBV19 and TRBJ2-1; 10 bases map to TRBD2. This CDR3 spans 14 amino acids. J lost 6 bases, V lost 7 bases, and 6 bases had no gene match. In germline, CDR1 is LNHDA, CDR2 SQIVND (reference sequence). CDR3 sequence: CASKQASGSNEQFF. The CDR3 region has the DNA TGTGCCAGTAAACAGGCTAGCGGGAGCAATGAGCAGTTCTTC.

The chain recombines TRBV5-4 with TRBJ1-6, with D unclear. V was shortened by 1 base and J by 7 bases, with 9 bases between the two germline ends. Per germline, CDR1 SGHNT and CDR2 YYREEE (reference sequence). The CDR3 runs 14 residues. Here the CDR3 reads CASSLNSRNSPLHF. In nucleotides, the CDR3 is TGTGCCAGCAGCTTGAACAGCCGAAATTCACCCCTCCACTTT.

The V gene is TRBV6-1, the J gene TRBJ2-7, with D unresolved. Germline V lookup: CDR1 MNHNS, CDR2 SASEGT. The CDR3 is 14 residues long. With 7 bases removed from V and 0 bases from J, the gap between germline ends came to 13 bases. The CDR3 nucleotides read TGTGCCAGCAAGGCCCCACGGAGCTCCTACGAGCAGTACTTC. It translates to CASKAPRSSYEQYF.

The V and J genes are TRBV11-2 and TRBJ2-7; 7 bases map to TRBD2. Germline CDR1 is SGHAT and CDR2 is FQNNGV. The CDR3 runs to 14 residues. With V trimmed by 5 bases and J by 4 bases, 8 bases remained unmatched. The CDR3 region has the DNA TGTGCCAGCAGCCGGCGGACGGGGGGTTACGAGCAGTACTTC. Its protein product is CASSRRTGGYEQYF.